These 8 T cell receptor beta chains share one sample of origin, sequenced in a study of Graves' ophthalmopathy and Graves' hyperthyroidism. RNA transcripts were the source from which TCR beta CDR3 regions were amplified. Second-round multiplex PCR came after a first-round RT-PCR that employed HTBI primers. TCRdb passed the multiplex PCR reads through MiXCR, listing each CDR3 protein once. The table includes approximately 1.2 million distinct CDR3 sequences, about 35% detected once. Sequences were obtained from peripheral blood or thyroid tissue (not recorded which). All receptors derive from an adult man with Graves' hyperthyroidism.

In its sample, this clonotype was seen once. V gene TRBV20-1 combines with J gene TRBJ2-5, with 7 nucleotides matching TRBD2. The V gene end was trimmed by 1 base and the J gene end by 9 bases; junction bases not matched to a gene: 5. The germline V gene encodes CDR1 DFQATT and CDR2 SNEGSKA (reference sequence). The CDR3 contains 12 residues. The CDR3 nucleotides are TGCAGTGCTAGAGGGGGGGGGTTGGCCCAGTACTTC. It specifies CSARGGGLAQYF.

This clonotype was picked up one time. A read error may explain this, as a much larger clone is one base away. V and J are TRBV20-1 and TRBJ1-2; possible D gene TRBD1, 6 bases. The CDR3 runs 15 residues. Per the germline V gene, CDR1 is DFQATT and CDR2 is SNEGSKA (reference sequence). The V end lost 3 bases, the J end lost 8 bases, and 22 bases lay between the germline ends. The CDR3 is CSARGGRASSIGYTF. The CDR3 coding sequence is TGCAGTGCTAGGGGGGGCAGGGCAAGCTCTATCGGCTACACCTTC.

This clonotype was detected only a few times. V gene TRBV7-7 combines with J gene TRBJ2-7; 7 bases are a match to TRBD1. The CDR3 runs 12 residues. Germline V gene sequence: CDR1 SSHAT, CDR2 FNYEAQ (reference sequence). CDR3 loop: CDTGQRVYEQYF. The CDR3 DNA follows: TGTGACACGGGACAGCGAGTCTACGAGCAGTACTTC.

The V and J genes are TRBV2 and TRBJ1-1; D may be TRBD1 (6 bases). In germline, CDR1 is SNHLY, CDR2 FYNNEI. The germline V and J ends were trimmed by 4 bases and 6 bases, with 24 bases remaining between them. The CDR3 consists of 17 residues. The CDR3 loop reads CASSGLAGRVGGAEAFF. CDR3 nucleotide sequence: TGTGCCAGCAGTGGTCTCGCGGGAAGGGTCGGGGGCGCTGAAGCTTTCTTT.

This clonotype has only a few counts. One end of the junction fails to match germline, which may point to a read error. This chain uses TRBV7-9 with TRBJ1-1; 9 bases are shared with TRBD1. CDR3 length equals 15 residues. Germline V gene lookup returns CDR1 SEHNR and CDR2 FQNEAQ (reference sequence). The CDR3 sequence is CASSSGTGQNTEAFF. The CDR3 DNA reads TGTGCCAGCAGCTCCGGGACAGGGCAGAACACTGAGGCTTTCTTT.

This clonotype has a count of ten or more. Germline is not matched at one junction end, which may reflect a read error. V is TRBV5-1 and J is TRBJ2-2, with D possibly TRBD1 on 5 matching bases. In germline, CDR1 is SGHRS, CDR2 YFSETQ. The CDR3 extends over 14 amino acids. The CDR3 region is CASSLGQNTGELFF. The CDR3 DNA reads TGTGCCAGCAGCTTAGGACAGAACACCGGGGAGCTGTTTTTT.

Ten or more counts support this clonotype. The J gene is TRBJ1-2, the V gene TRBV4-3; 7 nucleotides match TRBD1. The V gene's germline CDR1 is LGHNA and CDR2 YSLEER. Trimming cost V 0 bases and J 4 bases; bases outside gene matches: 5. CDR3 size: 15 residues. CDR3 region: CASSQDRAGGYGYTF. In DNA form, the CDR3 reads TGCGCCAGCAGCCAAGACCGGGCAGGGGGCTATGGCTACACCTTC.

This clonotype was seen more than once but under ten times. This rearrangement joins TRBV5-8 to TRBJ2-2; no definite D call. In germline, CDR1 is SGHTS, CDR2 YDEGEE. This CDR3 region has 12 residues. Trimming removed 1 base at V and 7 bases at J, with 5 bases between. The DNA for the CDR3 is TGTGCCAGCAGCTTGATTATCGGGGAGCTGTTTTTT. It translates to CASSLIIGELFF.